The clone carrying this TCR beta chain has only a few counts. In the authors' methods: Counts of nucleated cells, estimated from reference gene primer amplification, were obtained. Repertoires were generated with immunoSEQ multiplex PCR, while TCRdb's copy carries only in-frame clones and drops some. D and trimming were read from the DNA, whereas the V and J calls and clone size are those reported in that table. The sample contains 350,000 to 450,000 clones, less than 85% of which appear only once. These data originate in a study of blood T cell repertoires in COVID-19. In germline, CDR1 is SGHTS, CDR2 YDEGEE. J was trimmed by 5 bases and V by 4 bases; bases with no gene match: 5. The CDR3 runs 15 residues.

The specimen sequenced was peripheral blood. The V gene is TRBV5-8, the J gene TRBJ1-4; 10 bases line up with TRBD1. This TCR was sampled from a woman aged 18-30 years with acute or convalescent COVID-19. CDR3 residues: CASSRTGGWNEKLFF. The CDR3 coding sequence is TGTGCCAGCAGCCGGACAGGGGGATGGAATGAAAAACTGTTTTTT.